This TCR beta chain was recovered during a study of shared clonotypes between healthy human individuals. Study conclusions and caveats: Only blood samples were collected, and tissue repertoires likely differ.

This clone came up a few times. Its antigen is not identified. Healthy HIV-negative adults with no recent acute infections or vaccinations were recruited as donors. A split of CD4+ cells into CD45RA+ naive and CD45RA-negative memory subsets was performed. CDR3 length: 13 residues. V was shortened by 0 bases and J by 5 bases, with 10 bases between the two germline ends. Per germline, CDR1 GTSNPN and CDR2 SVGIG (reference sequence). In replicate PCRs of sorted subsets, 150 to 200 ng DNA, approximately 30,000 T cell genomes, was used. Sequencing used immunoSEQ multiplex PCR; TCRdb keeps in-frame clones, though not all of them. Here the sample spans about 1 million clones, roughly 80% being singletons.

This TCR was sampled from a man between 18 and 35 years old in good health. Sequenced input: memory CD4+ T cells sorted from blood. Subset specified: CD45RA-negative fraction. The genes are TRBV30 and TRBJ2-5, with D perhaps TRBD1 (6 bases). CDR3 coding DNA: TGTGCCTGGAGTGTACAGGGTACGGAGACCCAGTACTTC. Translating it yields CAWSVQGTETQYF.